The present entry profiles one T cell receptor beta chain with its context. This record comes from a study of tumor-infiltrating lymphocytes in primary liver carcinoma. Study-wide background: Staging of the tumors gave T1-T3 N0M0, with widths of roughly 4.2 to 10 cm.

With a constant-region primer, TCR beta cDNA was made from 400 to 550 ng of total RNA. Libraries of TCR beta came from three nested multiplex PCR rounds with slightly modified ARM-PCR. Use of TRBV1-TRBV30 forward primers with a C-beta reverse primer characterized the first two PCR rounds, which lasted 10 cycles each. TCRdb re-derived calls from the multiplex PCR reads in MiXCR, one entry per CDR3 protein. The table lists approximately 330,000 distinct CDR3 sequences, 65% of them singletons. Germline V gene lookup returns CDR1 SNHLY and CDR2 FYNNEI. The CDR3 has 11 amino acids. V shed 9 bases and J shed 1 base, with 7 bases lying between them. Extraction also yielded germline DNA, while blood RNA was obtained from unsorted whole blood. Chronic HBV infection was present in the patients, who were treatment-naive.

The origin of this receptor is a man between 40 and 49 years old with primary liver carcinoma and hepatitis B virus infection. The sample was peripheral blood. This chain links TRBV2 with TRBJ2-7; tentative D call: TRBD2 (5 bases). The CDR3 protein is CARRGSYEQYF. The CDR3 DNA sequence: TGTGCCAGGAGAGGGTCCTACGAGCAGTACTTC.